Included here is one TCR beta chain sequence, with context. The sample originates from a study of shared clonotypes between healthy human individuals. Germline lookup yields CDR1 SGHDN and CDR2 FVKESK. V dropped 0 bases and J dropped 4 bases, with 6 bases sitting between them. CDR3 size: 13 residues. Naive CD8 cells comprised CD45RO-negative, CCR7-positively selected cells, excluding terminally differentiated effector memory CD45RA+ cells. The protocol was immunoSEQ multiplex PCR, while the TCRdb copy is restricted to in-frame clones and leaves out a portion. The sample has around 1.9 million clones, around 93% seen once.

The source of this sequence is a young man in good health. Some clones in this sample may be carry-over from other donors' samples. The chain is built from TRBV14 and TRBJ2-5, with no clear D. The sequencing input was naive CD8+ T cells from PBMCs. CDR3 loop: CASSQEWGETQYF. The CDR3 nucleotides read TGTGCCAGCAGCCAAGAATGGGGAGAGACCCAGTACTTC.